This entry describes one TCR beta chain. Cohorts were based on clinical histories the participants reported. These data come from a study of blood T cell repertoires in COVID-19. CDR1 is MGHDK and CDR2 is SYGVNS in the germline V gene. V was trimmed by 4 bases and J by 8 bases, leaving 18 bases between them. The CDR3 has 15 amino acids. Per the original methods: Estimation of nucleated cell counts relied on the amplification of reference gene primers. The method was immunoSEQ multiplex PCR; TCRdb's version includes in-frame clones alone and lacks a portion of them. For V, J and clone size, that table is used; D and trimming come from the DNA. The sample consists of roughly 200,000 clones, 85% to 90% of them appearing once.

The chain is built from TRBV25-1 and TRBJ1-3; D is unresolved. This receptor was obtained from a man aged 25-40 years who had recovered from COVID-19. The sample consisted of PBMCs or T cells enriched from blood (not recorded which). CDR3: CASSGTVRYADTIYF. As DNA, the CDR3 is TGTGCCAGCAGTGGGACTGTCAGGTACGCAGACACCATATATTTT.